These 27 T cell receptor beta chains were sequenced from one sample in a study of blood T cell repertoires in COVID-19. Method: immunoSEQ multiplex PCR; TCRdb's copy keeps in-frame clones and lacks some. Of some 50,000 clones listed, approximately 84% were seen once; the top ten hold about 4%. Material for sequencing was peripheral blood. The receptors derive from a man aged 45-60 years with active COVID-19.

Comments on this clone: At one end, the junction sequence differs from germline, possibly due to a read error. The CDR3 DNA follows: TGTGCCAGCAGTCAAGGAGGGGGGGCCACAGATACGCAGTATTTT. Amino acid sequence: CASSQGGGATDTQYF. J is TRBJ2-3 and V is TRBV3-1 (or the pseudogene TRBV3-2); D might be TRBD2 (7 bases). Germline lookup yields CDR1 LGHDT and CDR2 YNNKEL (reference sequence). The CDR3 contains 15 residues.

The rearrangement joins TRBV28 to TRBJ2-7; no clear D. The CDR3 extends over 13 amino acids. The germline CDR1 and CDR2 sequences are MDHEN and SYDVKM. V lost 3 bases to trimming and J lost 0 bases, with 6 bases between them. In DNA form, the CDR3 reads TGTGCCAGCAGTTTCCCCAACTCCTACGAGCAGTACTTC. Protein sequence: CASSFPNSYEQYF.

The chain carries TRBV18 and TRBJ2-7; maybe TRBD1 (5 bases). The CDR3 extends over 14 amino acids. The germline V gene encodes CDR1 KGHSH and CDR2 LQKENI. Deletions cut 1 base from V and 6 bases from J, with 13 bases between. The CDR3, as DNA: TGTGCCAGCTCACCACAGGGAAGGGGATCCGAGCAGTACTTC. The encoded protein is CASSPQGRGSEQYF.

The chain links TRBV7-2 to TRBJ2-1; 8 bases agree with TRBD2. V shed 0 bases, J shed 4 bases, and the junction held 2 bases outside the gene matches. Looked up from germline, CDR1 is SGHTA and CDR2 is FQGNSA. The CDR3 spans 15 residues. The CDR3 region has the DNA TGTGCCAGCAGCTTAGCACTAGCGGAGTACAATGAGCAGTTCTTC. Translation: CASSLALAEYNEQFF.

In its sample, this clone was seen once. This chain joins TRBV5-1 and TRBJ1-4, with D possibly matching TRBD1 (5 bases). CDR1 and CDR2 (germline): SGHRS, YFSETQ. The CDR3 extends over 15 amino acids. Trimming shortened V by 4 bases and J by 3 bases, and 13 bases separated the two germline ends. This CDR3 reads CASSPEGRANEKLFF. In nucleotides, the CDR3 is TGCGCCAGCAGCCCGGAGGGCAGGGCTAATGAAAAACTGTTTTTT.

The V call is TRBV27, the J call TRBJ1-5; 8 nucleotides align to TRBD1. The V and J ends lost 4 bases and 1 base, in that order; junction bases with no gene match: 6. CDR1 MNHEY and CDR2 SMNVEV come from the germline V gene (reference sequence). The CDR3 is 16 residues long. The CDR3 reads CASSSRTGMSNQPQHF. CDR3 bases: TGTGCCAGCAGTTCCCGGACAGGGATGAGCAATCAGCCCCAGCATTTT.

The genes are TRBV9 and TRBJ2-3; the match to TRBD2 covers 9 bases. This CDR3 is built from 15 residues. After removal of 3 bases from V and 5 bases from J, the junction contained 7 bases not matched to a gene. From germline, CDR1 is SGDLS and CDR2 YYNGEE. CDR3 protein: CASSALAGAGDTQYF. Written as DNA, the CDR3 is TGTGCCAGCAGCGCATTAGCGGGGGCCGGAGATACGCAGTATTTT.

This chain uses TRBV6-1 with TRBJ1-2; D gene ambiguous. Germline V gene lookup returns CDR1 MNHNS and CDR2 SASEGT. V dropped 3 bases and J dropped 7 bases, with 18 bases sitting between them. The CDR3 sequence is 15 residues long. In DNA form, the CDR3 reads TGTGCCAGCAGTGATGTGTCGCTGAGGCATATTGGCTACACCTTC. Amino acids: CASSDVSLRHIGYTF.

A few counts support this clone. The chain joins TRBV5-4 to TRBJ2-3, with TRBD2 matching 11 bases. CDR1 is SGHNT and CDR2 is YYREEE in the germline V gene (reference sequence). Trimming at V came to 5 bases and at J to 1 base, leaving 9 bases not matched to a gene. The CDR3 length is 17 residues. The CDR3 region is CASSPIAGGRGTDTQYF. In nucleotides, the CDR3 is TGTGCCAGCAGTCCTATAGCGGGGGGGCGAGGCACAGATACGCAGTATTTT.

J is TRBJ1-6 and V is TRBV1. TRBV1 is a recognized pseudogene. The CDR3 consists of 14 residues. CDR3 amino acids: CTSSRGSINSPLHF. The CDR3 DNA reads TGCACCAGTTCGCGAGGGAGCATCAATTCACCCCTCCACTTT.

The CDR3, as DNA: TGTGCCAGCAGCCACCGCCCGACTCAAGAGACCCAGTACTTC. Protein product: CASSHRPTQETQYF. The rearrangement uses TRBV3-1 (or the pseudogene TRBV3-2) and TRBJ2-5; no firm D call. Germline V gene lookup returns CDR1 LGHDT and CDR2 YNNKEL (reference sequence). V dropped 3 bases and J dropped 2 bases, with 10 bases sitting between them. The CDR3 runs 14 residues.

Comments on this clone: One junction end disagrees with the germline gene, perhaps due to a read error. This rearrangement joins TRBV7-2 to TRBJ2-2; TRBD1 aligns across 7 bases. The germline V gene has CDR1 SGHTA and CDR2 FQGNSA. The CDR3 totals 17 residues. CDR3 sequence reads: CASSIARQGGLLRELFF. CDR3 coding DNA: TGTGCCAGCAGCATAGCCCGACAGGGTGGGCTTTTACGGGAGCTGTTTTTT.

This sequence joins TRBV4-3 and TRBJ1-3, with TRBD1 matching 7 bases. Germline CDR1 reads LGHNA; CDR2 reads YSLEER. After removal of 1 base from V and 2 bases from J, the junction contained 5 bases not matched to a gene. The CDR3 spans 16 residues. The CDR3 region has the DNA TGCGCCAGCAGCCAAGCTTTGACAGGGACTGGAAACACCATATATTTT. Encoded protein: CASSQALTGTGNTIYF.

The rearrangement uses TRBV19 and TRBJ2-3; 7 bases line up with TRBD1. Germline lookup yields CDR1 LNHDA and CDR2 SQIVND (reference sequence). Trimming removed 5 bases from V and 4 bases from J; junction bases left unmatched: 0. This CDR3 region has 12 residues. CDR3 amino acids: CASSQGADTQYF. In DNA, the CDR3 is TGTGCCAGTAGTCAGGGGGCAGATACGCAGTATTTT. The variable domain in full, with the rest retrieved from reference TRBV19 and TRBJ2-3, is DGGITQSPKYLFRKEGQNVTLSCEQNLNHDAMYWYRQDPGQGLRLIYYSQIVNDFQKGDIAEGYSVSREKKESFPLTVTSAQKNPTAFYLCASSQGADTQYFGPGTRLTVL.

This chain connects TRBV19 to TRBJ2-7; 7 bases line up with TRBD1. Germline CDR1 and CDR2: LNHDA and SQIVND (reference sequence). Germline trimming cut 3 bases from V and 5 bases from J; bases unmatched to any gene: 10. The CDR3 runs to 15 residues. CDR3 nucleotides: TGTGCCAGTAGTATCCTTTCGACAGGGAACGACGAGCAGTACTTC. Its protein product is CASSILSTGNDEQYF.

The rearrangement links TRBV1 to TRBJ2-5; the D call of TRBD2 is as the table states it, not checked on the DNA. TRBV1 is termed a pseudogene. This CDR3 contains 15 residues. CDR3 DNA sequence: TGCACCAGCAGCCGGACTAGCGGGGGGGATGAGACCCAGTACTTC. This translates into CTSSRTSGGDETQYF.

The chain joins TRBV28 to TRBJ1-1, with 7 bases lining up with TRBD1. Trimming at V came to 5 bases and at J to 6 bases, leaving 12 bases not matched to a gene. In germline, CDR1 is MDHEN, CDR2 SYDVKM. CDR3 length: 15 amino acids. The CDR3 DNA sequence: TGTGCCAGCAGTCTCAACAGGGGCCCCAGCGCTGAAGCTTTCTTT. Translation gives CASSLNRGPSAEAFF.

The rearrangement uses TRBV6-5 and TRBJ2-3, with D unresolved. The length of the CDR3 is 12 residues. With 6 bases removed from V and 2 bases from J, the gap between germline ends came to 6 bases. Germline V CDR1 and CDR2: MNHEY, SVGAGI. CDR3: CASSSVTDTQYF. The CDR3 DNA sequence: TGTGCCAGCAGCTCAGTCACAGATACGCAGTATTTT.

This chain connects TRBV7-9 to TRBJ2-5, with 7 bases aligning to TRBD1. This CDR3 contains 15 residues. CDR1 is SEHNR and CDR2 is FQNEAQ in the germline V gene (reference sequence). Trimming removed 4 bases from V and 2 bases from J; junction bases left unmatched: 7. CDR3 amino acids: CASSSLDRAQETQYF. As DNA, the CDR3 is TGTGCCAGCAGCTCCCTAGACAGGGCTCAAGAGACCCAGTACTTC.

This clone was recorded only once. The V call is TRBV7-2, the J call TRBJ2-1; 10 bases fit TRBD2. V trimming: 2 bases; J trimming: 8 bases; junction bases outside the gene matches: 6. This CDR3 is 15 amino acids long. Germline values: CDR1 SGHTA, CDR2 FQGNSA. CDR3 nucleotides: TGTGCCAGCAGCTTAAGCAGCGGGGGGGCCTATGAGCAGTTCTTC. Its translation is CASSLSSGGAYEQFF.

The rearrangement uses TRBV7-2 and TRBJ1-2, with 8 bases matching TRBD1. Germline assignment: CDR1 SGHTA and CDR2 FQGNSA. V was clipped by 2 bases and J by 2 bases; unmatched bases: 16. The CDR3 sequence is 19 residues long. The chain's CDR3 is CASSLSPTTSRTGNYGYTF. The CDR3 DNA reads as TGTGCCAGCAGCTTAAGCCCCACCACTAGCCGGACAGGGAACTATGGCTACACCTTC.

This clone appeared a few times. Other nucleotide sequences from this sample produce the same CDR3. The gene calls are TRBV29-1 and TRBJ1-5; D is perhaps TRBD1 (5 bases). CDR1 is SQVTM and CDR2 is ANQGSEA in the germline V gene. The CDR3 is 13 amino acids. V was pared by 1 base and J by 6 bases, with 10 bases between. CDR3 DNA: TGCAGCGTTGAAGGTGGGGGGGGTCAGCCCCAGCATTTT. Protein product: CSVEGGGGQPQHF.

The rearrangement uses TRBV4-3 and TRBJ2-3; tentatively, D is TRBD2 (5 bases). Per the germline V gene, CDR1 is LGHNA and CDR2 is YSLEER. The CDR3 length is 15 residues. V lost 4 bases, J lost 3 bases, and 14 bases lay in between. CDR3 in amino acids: CASSREAGGTDTQYF. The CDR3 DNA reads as TGCGCCAGCAGCCGAGAAGCCGGCGGGACAGATACGCAGTATTTT.

In DNA form, the CDR3 reads TGTGCCAGTAGGAACAGGGGTAATGGCTACACCTTC. Its protein product is CASRNRGNGYTF. The V call is TRBV19, the J call TRBJ1-2, with 7 bases lining up with TRBD1. V shed 6 bases and J 6 bases; nucleotides not matched to a gene: 4. Germline CDR1 is LNHDA and CDR2 is SQIVND (reference sequence). The CDR3 sequence is 12 residues long.

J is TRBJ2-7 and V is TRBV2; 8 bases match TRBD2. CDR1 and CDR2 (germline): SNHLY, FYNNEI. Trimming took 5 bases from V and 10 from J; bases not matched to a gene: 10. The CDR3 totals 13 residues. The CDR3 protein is CASSTGTSVRQYF. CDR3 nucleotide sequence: TGTGCCAGCAGTACCGGGACTAGTGTTCGACAGTACTTC.

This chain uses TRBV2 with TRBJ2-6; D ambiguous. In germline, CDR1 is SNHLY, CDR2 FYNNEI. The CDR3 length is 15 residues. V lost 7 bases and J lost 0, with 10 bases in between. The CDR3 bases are TGTGCCAGCAAGCAGGCCCGCTCTGGGGCCAACGTCCTGACTTTC. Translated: CASKQARSGANVLTF.

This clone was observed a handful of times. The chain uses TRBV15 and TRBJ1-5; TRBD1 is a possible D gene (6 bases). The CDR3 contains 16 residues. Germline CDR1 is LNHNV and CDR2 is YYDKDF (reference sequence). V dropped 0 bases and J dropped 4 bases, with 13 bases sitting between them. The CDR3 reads CATSRETGSLNQPQHF. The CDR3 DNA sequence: TGTGCCACCAGCAGAGAAACAGGGTCCTTAAATCAGCCCCAGCATTTT.